The 29 T cell receptor beta chains below come from one sample, sequenced in a study of patients and donors after allogeneic stem cell transplantation. Via MiXCR, TCRdb re-called the RT-PCR reads, giving one row per CDR3 protein. The sample yields approximately 150,000 distinct CDR3 sequences, approximately 24% seen once. Input material: blood, either unsorted or a sorted T cell fraction (not recorded which). Receptors originate from a human donor who was either an allogeneic HSCT recipient or a stem cell or donor lymphocyte infusion donor (not recorded which). It is not recorded whose cells these are; they may come from a transplant donor.

This clonotype was seen more than once but under ten times. The rearrangement uses TRBV5-1 and TRBJ1-6; no firm D call. V lost 2 bases and J 10 bases, leaving 7 bases between the germline ends. The CDR3 is 12 amino acids. The germline gives CDR1 SGHRS, CDR2 YFSETQ. CDR3 region: CASSLHRSPLHF. The DNA for the CDR3 is TGCGCCAGCAGCTTACATAGATCACCCCTCCACTTT.

The chain couples TRBV27 to TRBJ1-5; D is perhaps TRBD1 (5 bases). Trimming took off 3 bases at V and 2 bases at J, with 20 bases between the two ends. The length of the CDR3 is 18 residues. Germline V gene sequence: CDR1 MNHEY, CDR2 SMNVEV (reference sequence). CDR3 sequence (DNA): TGTGCCAGCAGTTTGGAAGGGGCAGGGAACGGGGGCAATCAGCCCCAGCATTTT. Amino acid sequence: CASSLEGAGNGGNQPQHF.

The chain employs TRBV7-6 and TRBJ2-7, with 10 nucleotides matching TRBD1. The CDR3 runs 17 residues. CDR1 SGHVS and CDR2 FNYEAQ come from the germline V gene. V was pared by 3 bases and J by 2 bases, with 10 bases of the junction left unmatched. CDR3 in amino acids: CASSFRTGTGVTYEQYF. CDR3 nucleotides: TGTGCCAGCAGCTTTCGGACCGGGACAGGGGTTACCTACGAGCAGTACTTC.

The V and J genes are TRBV6-5 and TRBJ2-5; the D gene is possibly TRBD1 (5 bases). The germline CDR1 and CDR2 sequences are MNHEY and SVGAGI. Trimming pared 2 bases from V and 5 bases from J, leaving 15 bases between. This CDR3 comprises 15 residues. CDR3 nucleotides: TGTGCCAGCAGTTACCTTCTAGGGGCGAGGGAGACCCAGTACTTC. This translates into CASSYLLGARETQYF.

The rearrangement links TRBV7-9 to TRBJ1-1; D possibly corresponds to TRBD1 (6 bases). From germline, CDR1 is SEHNR and CDR2 FQNEAQ (reference sequence). The CDR3 consists of 15 residues. Trimming left V 4 bases short and J 5 bases short, with 17 bases between. In nucleotides, the CDR3 is TGTGCCAGCAGCTACGGGACACCGGGAGGTACTGAAGCTTTCTTT. This translates into CASSYGTPGGTEAFF.

This clonotype was picked up a small number of times. The chain combines TRBV6-5 with TRBJ1-1, with D possibly matching TRBD1 (6 bases). CDR1 MNHEY and CDR2 SVGAGI come from the germline V gene. The CDR3 is 15 amino acids. Trimming stripped 6 bases from V and 3 bases from J, with 17 bases between. The CDR3 region is CASSVRLGGHTEAFF. As DNA, the CDR3 is TGTGCCAGCAGCGTTAGATTGGGGGGGCACACTGAAGCTTTCTTT.

This chain links TRBV20-1 with TRBJ1-1; D not certain. V lost 6 bases to trimming and J lost 1 base, with 15 bases between them. The CDR3 is made up of 14 amino acids. CDR1 DFQATT and CDR2 SNEGSKA come from the germline V gene (reference sequence). The CDR3 sequence is CSAHKGGPNTEAFF. The DNA for the CDR3 is TGCAGTGCCCATAAGGGAGGACCGAACACTGAAGCTTTCTTT.

In nucleotides, the CDR3 is TGTGCCAGTAGACGCCAGGGGTTGGAAAGCTACACCTTC. Protein: CASRRQGLESYTF. The chain carries TRBV19 and TRBJ1-2; TRBD1 is a possible D gene (6 bases). The V gene lost 6 bases and the J gene lost 9 bases, with 17 bases spanning the gap. The V gene's germline CDR1 is LNHDA and CDR2 SQIVND (reference sequence). This CDR3 is built from 13 residues.

This clonotype was seen a few times. This sequence joins TRBV12-3 or TRBV12-4 and TRBJ2-1; 8 nucleotides agree with TRBD2. Losses at the gene ends were 6 bases for V and 2 bases for J; bases not matched to a gene: 3. The CDR3 contains 14 residues. CDR3 sequence: CASSNSGTYNEQFF. The CDR3 DNA reads as TGTGCCAGCAGCAATAGCGGGACCTACAATGAGCAGTTCTTC.

The chain is built from TRBV7-2 and TRBJ2-1; TRBD2 matches at 7 bases. Germline CDR1 and CDR2: SGHTA and FQGNSA. After removal of 5 bases from V and 1 base from J, the junction contained 11 bases not matched to a gene. This CDR3 is built from 17 residues. The CDR3 DNA reads TGTGCCAGCAGCCTACTTCGGACTAGAGGGTCCTACAATGAGCAGTTCTTC. Its protein is CASSLLRTRGSYNEQFF. Supplemented by reference TRBV7-2 and TRBJ2-1, the full variable domain reads GAGVSQSPSNKVTEKGKDVELRCDPISGHTALYWYRQSLGQGLEFLIYFQGNSAPDKSGLPSDRFSAERTGGSVSTLTIQRTQQEDSAVYLCASSLLRTRGSYNEQFFGPGTRLTVL.

There are a few counts of this clonotype. The chain combines TRBV7-9 with TRBJ2-7, with TRBD2 matching 7 bases. Germline lookup yields CDR1 SEHNR and CDR2 FQNEAQ (reference sequence). This CDR3 spans 13 amino acids. Germline trimming cut 5 bases from V and 3 bases from J; bases unmatched to any gene: 4. CDR3 nucleotides: TGTGCCAGCAGCGATAGCGGGTACTACGAGCAGTACTTC. The encoded protein is CASSDSGYYEQYF.

This clonotype was observed a few times. The V gene is TRBV2, the J gene TRBJ1-1; D not resolved. This CDR3 has 14 amino acids. The germline V gene encodes CDR1 SNHLY and CDR2 FYNNEI. Deletions cut 8 bases from V and 3 bases from J, with 16 bases between. The CDR3 loop reads CASLNSRGDTEAFF. In DNA form, the CDR3 reads TGTGCCAGCCTCAACTCCCGAGGTGACACTGAAGCTTTCTTT.

This clonotype was picked up a small number of times. CDR3 coding DNA: TGTGCCAGCAGCAAAAGGGTGGCTAGCGGGGGTTTAATCAATGAGCAGTTCTTC. The encoded protein is CASSKRVASGGLINEQFF. V gene TRBV7-2 combines with J gene TRBJ2-1, with 10 nucleotides matching TRBD2. The CDR3 sequence is 18 residues long. The V gene's germline CDR1 is SGHTA and CDR2 FQGNSA. Germline trimming cut 5 bases from V and 6 bases from J; bases unmatched to any gene: 16.

This clonotype was observed a handful of times. The chain couples TRBV3-1 to TRBJ2-7, with unresolved D. The CDR3 has 14 residues. Germline V CDR1 and CDR2: LGHDT, YNNKEL (reference sequence). The V gene lost 1 base and the J gene lost 2 bases, with 9 bases spanning the gap. The CDR3 region is CASSQGGRAYEQYF. Written as DNA, the CDR3 is TGTGCCAGCAGCCAAGGAGGCAGAGCCTACGAGCAGTACTTC.

This clonotype was detected only once. This sequence joins TRBV18 and TRBJ2-2, with TRBD2 matching over 8 bases. This CDR3 comprises 16 residues. In germline, CDR1 is KGHSH, CDR2 LQKENI. The J segment lost 7 bases and the V segment lost 3 bases, leaving 10 bases of the junction unmatched. This CDR3 is CASSPGLAGLSGELFF. The CDR3 nucleotides read TGTGCCAGCTCACCCGGCCTAGCGGGCCTCAGCGGGGAGCTGTTTTTT.

This chain links TRBV27 with TRBJ1-2; no definite D call. The CDR3 sequence is 15 residues long. Trimming took off 2 bases at V and 3 bases at J, with 13 bases between the two ends. The germline V gene has CDR1 MNHEY and CDR2 SMNVEV (reference sequence). CDR3 protein: CASSLGGYHDYGYTF. Written as DNA, the CDR3 is TGTGCCAGCAGTTTAGGTGGATACCACGACTATGGCTACACCTTC.

The rearrangement links TRBV25-1 to TRBJ1-5; D is perhaps TRBD1 (5 bases). There are 15 residues in the CDR3. Germline CDR1 MGHDK, CDR2 SYGVNS. Deletions cut 3 bases from V and 7 bases from J, with 16 bases between. The CDR3 spells CASSDPQGGNQPQHF. In DNA form, the CDR3 reads TGTGCCAGCAGTGACCCCCAGGGCGGGAACCAGCCCCAGCATTTT.

The chain couples TRBV5-1 to TRBJ1-2; D is unresolved. The germline V gene encodes CDR1 SGHRS and CDR2 YFSETQ. Trimming left V 3 bases short and J 6 bases short, with 18 bases between. The CDR3 runs 15 residues. As DNA, the CDR3 is TGCGCCAGCAGCTGGGAGGAGGGAAAAGGGCATGGCTACACCTTC. Amino acid sequence: CASSWEEGKGHGYTF.

This clonotype was seen a handful of times. The rearrangement links TRBV25-1 to TRBJ2-1; D is tentatively TRBD1 or TRBD2 (5 bases each). This CDR3 has 14 residues. In germline, CDR1 is MGHDK, CDR2 SYGVNS. V gave up 8 bases and J gave up 9 bases, with 20 bases separating them. CDR3 loop: CASSSGTVFPEQFF. For the CDR3, the DNA is TGTGCCAGCTCCTCCGGGACGGTTTTTCCTGAGCAGTTCTTC.

This clonotype occurred many times. The V and J genes are TRBV4-2 and TRBJ1-2; D is perhaps TRBD1 (5 bases). Germline V gene data show CDR1 as LGHNA and CDR2 as YNFKEQ. The V end was cut by 4 bases, the J end by 5 bases, with 14 bases between. The CDR3 is 14 amino acids. In nucleotides, the CDR3 is TGTGCCAGCAGCCGGGGCAGGGAGGTGTATGGCTACACCTTC. It is translated as CASSRGREVYGYTF.

This clonotype was counted only a few times. The chain combines TRBV27 with TRBJ1-3; D is ambiguous. Germline assignment: CDR1 MNHEY and CDR2 SMNVEV (reference sequence). V was pared by 0 bases and J by 2 bases, with 8 bases between. CDR3 length: 15 amino acids. As DNA, the CDR3 is TGTGCCAGCAGTTTATCGGCCGGGGCTGGAAACACCATATATTTT. Its protein is CASSLSAGAGNTIYF.

The genes are TRBV5-4 and TRBJ1-4; 8 nucleotides match TRBD1. The V gene end was trimmed by 0 bases and the J gene end by 14 bases; junction bases not matched to a gene: 12. CDR1 SGHNT and CDR2 YYREEE come from the germline V gene (reference sequence). The CDR3 has 15 residues. CDR3 bases: TGTGCCAGCAGCTTGGCAGGGGGCTATCCCAATGAGCTGTTTTTT. Translation: CASSLAGGYPNELFF.

This rearrangement joins TRBV20-1 to TRBJ2-1, with TRBD2 matching over 7 bases. The V gene end was trimmed by 3 bases and the J gene end by 8 bases; junction bases not matched to a gene: 13. The germline gives CDR1 DFQATT, CDR2 SNEGSKA (reference sequence). The CDR3 has 15 amino acids. CDR3 in DNA: TGCAGTGCTAGGGGGCTCCGCGGGAGAACCGATGAGCAGTTCTTC. Translating it yields CSARGLRGRTDEQFF.

This clonotype was counted once. The DNA of the CDR3 is TGTGCCAGCAGCTCCCCCCGAGGCACGAGCACAGATACGCAGTATTTT. Translating gives CASSSPRGTSTDTQYF. The chain employs TRBV7-2 and TRBJ2-3; D gene ambiguous. Trimming took 4 bases from V and 0 from J, leaving 14 bases between them. CDR3 length: 16 residues. CDR1 and CDR2 from the germline V gene are SGHTA and FQGNSA.

There are a few counts of this clonotype. The chain couples TRBV4-2 to TRBJ2-7; 13 nucleotides align to TRBD2. Germline CDR1 LGHNA, CDR2 YNFKEQ. The CDR3 consists of 14 residues. With V trimmed by 4 bases and J by 4 bases, 1 base remained unmatched. The CDR3 is CASSPGLAGYEQYF. CDR3 in DNA: TGTGCCAGCAGCCCGGGACTAGCGGGGTACGAGCAGTACTTC.

This chain joins TRBV28 and TRBJ2-7; the D gene is possibly TRBD1 (5 bases). Trimming removed 3 bases at V and 2 bases at J, with 14 bases between. The length of the CDR3 is 15 residues. Germline CDR1 MDHEN, CDR2 SYDVKM. The CDR3 DNA reads as TGTGCCAGCAGTTTTAGGGGTCTACGGACCTACGAGCAGTACTTC. Encoded protein: CASSFRGLRTYEQYF.

The chain has TRBV20-1 and TRBJ2-1; D is possibly TRBD2 (6 bases). Germline V gene lookup returns CDR1 DFQATT and CDR2 SNEGSKA (reference sequence). The CDR3 has 16 amino acids. With 8 bases removed from V and 3 bases from J, the gap between germline ends came to 23 bases. Here the CDR3 reads CSPTDLGGVRYNEQFF. DNA of the CDR3: TGCAGTCCGACCGATTTGGGGGGAGTGCGCTACAATGAGCAGTTCTTC.

This chain uses TRBV10-3 with TRBJ1-1; D ambiguous. CDR1 ENHRY and CDR2 SYGVKD come from the germline V gene. CDR3 size: 15 residues. Trimming took off 2 bases at V and 0 bases at J, with 10 bases between the two ends. CDR3 region: CAISEIWAMNTEAFF. The CDR3 DNA sequence: TGTGCCATCAGTGAGATATGGGCAATGAACACTGAAGCTTTCTTT.

This clonotype was detected a few times. The rearrangement uses TRBV6-2 or TRBV6-3 and TRBJ2-7; D might be TRBD1 or TRBD2, each matching 5 bases. Trimming pared 5 bases from V and 3 bases from J, leaving 11 bases between. From germline, CDR1 is MNHEY and CDR2 SVGEGT. The CDR3 is 13 residues long. As DNA, the CDR3 is TGTGCCAGCAGTGTGGGACCGAACTACGAGCAGTACTTC. This encodes CASSVGPNYEQYF.